The entry below gives a single T cell receptor (beta chain) sequence along with its context. The target antigen is unknown. Described time point: week 23, last vaccination. All doses held 300 ug of mutant IDH1 20-mer peptide, with topical imiquimod. Patients carried new grade 3 or 4 IDH1-mutant astrocytomas lacking nuclear ATRX. This record comes from a study of a mutant IDH1 vaccine in newly diagnosed glioma. TCRdb's table, derived via immunoSEQ multiplex PCR, lists solely in-frame clones and lacks some. The table has tens of thousands of clones, 65% to 80% seen once. The material sequenced was PBMCs, taken from a glioma patient whose treatment included an IDH1 peptide vaccine. The clonotype comes from a man in his fifties with glioma.

This chain's CDR3 is CASSPRTGNSYNEQFF. The CDR3 DNA sequence: TGTGCCAGCAGTCCGAGGACAGGGAACTCCTACAATGAGCAGTTCTTC. The J gene is TRBJ2-1, the V gene TRBV27; 8 bases map to TRBD1. Germline assignment: CDR1 MNHEY and CDR2 SMNVEV (reference sequence). The trim removed 5 bases at V and 0 bases at J, leaving 6 bases unmatched. This CDR3 comprises 16 residues.